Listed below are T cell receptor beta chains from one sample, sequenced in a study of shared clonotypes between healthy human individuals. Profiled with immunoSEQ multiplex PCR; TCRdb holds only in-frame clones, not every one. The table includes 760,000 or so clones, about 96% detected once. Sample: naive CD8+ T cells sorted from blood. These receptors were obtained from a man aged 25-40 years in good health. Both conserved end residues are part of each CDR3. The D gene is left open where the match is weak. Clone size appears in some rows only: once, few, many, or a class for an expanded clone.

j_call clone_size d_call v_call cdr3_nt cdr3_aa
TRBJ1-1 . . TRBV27 TGTGCCAGCAGTTTGGCAGGGTTGGACACTGAAGCTTTCTTT CASSLAGLDTEAFF
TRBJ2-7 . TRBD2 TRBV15 TGTGCCACCAGCGGTGGACTAGCGGGAGTCTCCTACGAGCAGTACTTC CATSGGLAGVSYEQYF
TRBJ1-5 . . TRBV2 TGTGCCAGCAGTGAGAGACAGAACAATCAGCCCCAGCATTTT CASSERQNNQPQHF
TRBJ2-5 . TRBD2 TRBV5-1 TGCGCCAGCAGCCATAGCGGGAGGGCCCCAAAAGAGACCCAGTACTTC CASSHSGRAPKETQYF
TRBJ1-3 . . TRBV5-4 TGTGCCAGCAGCCGGGGTGGAAACGCCATATATTTT CASSRGGNAIYF
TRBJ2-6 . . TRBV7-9 TGTGCCAGCAGTCCTGTGGATGGGGCCAACGTCCTGACTTTC CASSPVDGANVLTF
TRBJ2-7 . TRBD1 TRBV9 TGTGCCAGCAGCTTGGGGGGACAGGGGATCCACGAGCAGTACTTC CASSLGGQGIHEQYF
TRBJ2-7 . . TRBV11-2 TGTGCCAGCAGCCAATACGGGAACAGGGTTGACGAGCAGTACTTC CASSQYGNRVDEQYF
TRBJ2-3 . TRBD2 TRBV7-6 TGTGCCAGCAGCCCCGAAGCCCTAGCGGGAGGAGTTTCGGATACGCAGTATTTT CASSPEALAGGVSDTQYF
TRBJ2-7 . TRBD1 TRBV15 TGTGCCACCAGCACGGGACAGGGCTACGAGCAGTACTTC CATSTGQGYEQYF
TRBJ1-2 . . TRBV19 TGTGCCAGTAGCCCAAGCCACTATGGCTACACCTTC CASSPSHYGYTF
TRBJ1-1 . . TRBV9 TGTGCCAGCGGGGGGACTGAAGCTTTCTTT CASGGTEAFF
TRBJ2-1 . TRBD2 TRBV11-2 TGTGCCAGCAGCCCGGGGACTAGCGGGAGGCACAATGAGCAGTTCTTC CASSPGTSGRHNEQFF
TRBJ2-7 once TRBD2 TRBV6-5 TGTGCCAGCAGTCTGGGACTAGGGGCCTACGAGCAGTACTTC CASSLGLGAYEQYF
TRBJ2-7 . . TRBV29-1 TGCAGCGTTGAAGCGCGTTCCAACTACGAGCAGTACTTC CSVEARSNYEQYF
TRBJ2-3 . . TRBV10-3 TGTGCCATCACTGAGATGGTGAGCGGGACAAGGATAGATACGCAGTATTTT CAITEMVSGTRIDTQYF
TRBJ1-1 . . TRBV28 TGTGCCAGCGGGGAAAGGGAACACGGCCCCACTGAAGCTTTCTTT CASGEREHGPTEAFF
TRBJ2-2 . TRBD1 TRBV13 TGTGCCAGCAGCCAAGACGGGACAGGGTACACCGGGGAGCTGTTTTTT CASSQDGTGYTGELFF
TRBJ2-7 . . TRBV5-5 TGTGCCAGCAGCCAAAGTCAGGGGTGGGGTGGCGAGCAGTACTTC CASSQSQGWGGEQYF
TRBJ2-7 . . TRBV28 TGTGCCAGCACCCAGGCCGGGGAGACCTACGAGCAGTACTTC CASTQAGETYEQYF
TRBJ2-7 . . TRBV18 TGTGCCAGCTCACTGAAAGGGCAGAGGAGCCTCGAGCAGTACTTC CASSLKGQRSLEQYF
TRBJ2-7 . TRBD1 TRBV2 TGTGCCAGCAGTGTCACAGGGGGTCGGGAGCAGTACTTC CASSVTGGREQYF
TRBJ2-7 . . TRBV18 TGTGCCAGCTCACCACCGGGGAACGAGCAGTACTTC CASSPPGNEQYF
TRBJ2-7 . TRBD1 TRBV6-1 TGTGCCAGCAGTGAAACCCGGACAGGGGCATACGAGCAGTACTTC CASSETRTGAYEQYF
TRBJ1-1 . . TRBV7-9 TGTGCCAGCAGCACGGTGACAGGGAACACTGAAGCTTTCTTT CASSTVTGNTEAFF
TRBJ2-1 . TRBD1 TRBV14 TGTGCCAGCACCACGGGACAGAGTTCCAATGAGCAGTTCTTC CASTTGQSSNEQFF
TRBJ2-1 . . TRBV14 TGTGCCAGCAGCCAAGTCTCAGTCAGGGCGGATGAGCAGTTCTTC CASSQVSVRADEQFF
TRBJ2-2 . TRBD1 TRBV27 TGTGCCAGCCACCAGACAGGGACCGGGGAGCTGTTTTTT CASHQTGTGELFF
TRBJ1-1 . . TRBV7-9 TGTGCCAGCAGCTTAGGATCTACTGAAGCTTTCTTT CASSLGSTEAFF
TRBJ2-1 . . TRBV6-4 TGTGCCAGCAGTGACTCGTGGGAGGCCCCTTACAATGAGCAGTTCTTC CASSDSWEAPYNEQFF
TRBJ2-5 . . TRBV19 TGTGCCAGTAGTATTGGGCTACAGGGAGTCGGAGAGACCCAGTACTTC CASSIGLQGVGETQYF
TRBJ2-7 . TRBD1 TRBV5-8 TGTGCCAGCAGCTTCGGGACAGGGAACTACGAGCAGTACTTC CASSFGTGNYEQYF